This T cell receptor beta chain was profiled in a study of blood T cell repertoires in COVID-19. The germline V gene encodes CDR1 SGHVS and CDR2 FQNEAQ. The CDR3 contains 16 residues. Trimming left V 4 bases short and J 0 bases short, with 12 bases between. Methods used by the authors: Using reference gene primer amplification, nucleated cell counts were estimated. Produced via immunoSEQ multiplex PCR; TCRdb's table is partial and in-frame only. From that table come the V and J calls and clone size; the DNA was used to work out D and trimming. The sample contains fewer than 250,000 clones, under 85% of which appear only once.

The material sequenced was peripheral blood. V gene TRBV7-8 combines with J gene TRBJ1-4; no reliable D call. The TCR sequence derives from a human donor in a cohort sampled during active COVID-19. CDR3 protein: CASSYGWVATNEKLFF. CDR3 DNA sequence: TGTGCCAGCAGCTACGGGTGGGTTGCAACTAATGAAAAACTGTTTTTT.